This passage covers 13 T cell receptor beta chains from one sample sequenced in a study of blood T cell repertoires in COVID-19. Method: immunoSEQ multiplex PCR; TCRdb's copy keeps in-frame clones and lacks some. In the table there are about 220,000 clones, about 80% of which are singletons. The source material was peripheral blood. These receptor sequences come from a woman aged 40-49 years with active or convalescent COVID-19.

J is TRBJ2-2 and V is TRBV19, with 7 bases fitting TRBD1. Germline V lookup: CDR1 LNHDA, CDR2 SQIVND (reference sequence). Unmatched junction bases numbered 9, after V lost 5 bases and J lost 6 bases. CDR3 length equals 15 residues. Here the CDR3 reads CASSHPPGQAGELFF. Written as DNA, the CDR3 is TGTGCCAGTAGTCACCCCCCAGGACAGGCCGGGGAGCTGTTTTTT.

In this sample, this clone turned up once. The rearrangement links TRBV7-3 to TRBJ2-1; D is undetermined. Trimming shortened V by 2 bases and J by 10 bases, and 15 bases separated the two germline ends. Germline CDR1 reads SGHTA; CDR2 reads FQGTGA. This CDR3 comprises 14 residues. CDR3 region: CASSLGRSSQEQFF. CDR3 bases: TGTGCCAGCAGCTTAGGTCGCTCCTCACAGGAGCAGTTCTTC.

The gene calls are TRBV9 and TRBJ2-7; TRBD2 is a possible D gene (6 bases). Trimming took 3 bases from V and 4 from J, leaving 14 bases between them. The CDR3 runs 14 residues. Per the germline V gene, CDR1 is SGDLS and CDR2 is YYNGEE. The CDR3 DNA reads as TGTGCCAGCAGCGCGGGGGTCGTGCCTTACGAGCAGTACTTC. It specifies CASSAGVVPYEQYF.

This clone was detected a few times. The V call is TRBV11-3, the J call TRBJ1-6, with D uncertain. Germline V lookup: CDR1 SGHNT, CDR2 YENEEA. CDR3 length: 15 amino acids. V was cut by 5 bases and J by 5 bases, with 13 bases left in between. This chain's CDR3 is CASSSFGENNSPLHF. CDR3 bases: TGTGCCAGCAGCAGTTTCGGGGAGAATAATTCACCCCTCCACTTT.

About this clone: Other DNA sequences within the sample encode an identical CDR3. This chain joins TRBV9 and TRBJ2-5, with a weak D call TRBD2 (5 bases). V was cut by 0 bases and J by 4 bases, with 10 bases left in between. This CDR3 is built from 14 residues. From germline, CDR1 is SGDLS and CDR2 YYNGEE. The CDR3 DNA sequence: TGTGCCAGCAGCGTAGGTGGTGGAGGAGAGACCCAGTACTTC. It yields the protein CASSVGGGGETQYF.

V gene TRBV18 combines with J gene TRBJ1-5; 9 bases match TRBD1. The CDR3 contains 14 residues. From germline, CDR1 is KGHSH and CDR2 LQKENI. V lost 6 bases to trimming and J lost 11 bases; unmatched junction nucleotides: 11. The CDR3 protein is CASSPTGQGMSQHF. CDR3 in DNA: TGTGCCAGCTCGCCAACGGGACAGGGCATGTCCCAGCATTTT.

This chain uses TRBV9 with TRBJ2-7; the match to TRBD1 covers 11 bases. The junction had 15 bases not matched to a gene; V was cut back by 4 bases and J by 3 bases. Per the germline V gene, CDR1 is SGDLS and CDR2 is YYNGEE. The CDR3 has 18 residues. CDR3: CASSHPGTGGSSVYEQYF. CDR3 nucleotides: TGTGCCAGCAGCCACCCCGGGACAGGGGGGTCATCTGTCTACGAGCAGTACTTC.

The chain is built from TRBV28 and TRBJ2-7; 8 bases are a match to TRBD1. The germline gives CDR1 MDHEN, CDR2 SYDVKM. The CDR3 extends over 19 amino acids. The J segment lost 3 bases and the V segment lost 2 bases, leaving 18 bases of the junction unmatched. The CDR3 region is CASSLPPSWDRDRFYEQYF. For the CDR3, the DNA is TGTGCCAGCAGTTTACCCCCCTCCTGGGACCGGGACAGGTTCTACGAGCAGTACTTC.

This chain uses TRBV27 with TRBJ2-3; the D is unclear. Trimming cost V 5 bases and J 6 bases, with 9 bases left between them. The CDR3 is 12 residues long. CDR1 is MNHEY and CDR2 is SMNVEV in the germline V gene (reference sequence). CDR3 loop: CASSQSGDTQYF. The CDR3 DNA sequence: TGTGCCAGCAGTCAAAGTGGCGATACGCAGTATTTT.

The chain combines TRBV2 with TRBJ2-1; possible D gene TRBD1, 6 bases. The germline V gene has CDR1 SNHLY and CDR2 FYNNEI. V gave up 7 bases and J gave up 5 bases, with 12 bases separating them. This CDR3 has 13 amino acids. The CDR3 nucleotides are TGTGCCAGCAAGGGGGACGGTCACAATGAGCAGTTCTTC. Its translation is CASKGDGHNEQFF.

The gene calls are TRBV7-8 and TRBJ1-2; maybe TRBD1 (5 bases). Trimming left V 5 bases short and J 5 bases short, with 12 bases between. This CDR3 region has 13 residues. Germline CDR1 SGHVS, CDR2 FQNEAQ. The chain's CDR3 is CASSAGTWYGYTF. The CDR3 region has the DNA TGTGCCAGCAGCGCGGGGACGTGGTATGGCTACACCTTC.

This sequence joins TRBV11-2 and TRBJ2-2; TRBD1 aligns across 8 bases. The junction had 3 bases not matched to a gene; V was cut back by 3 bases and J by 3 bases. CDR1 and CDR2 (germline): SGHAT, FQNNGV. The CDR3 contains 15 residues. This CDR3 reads CASSFQGAHTGELFF. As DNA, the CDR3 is TGTGCCAGCAGCTTCCAGGGGGCCCACACCGGGGAGCTGTTTTTT.

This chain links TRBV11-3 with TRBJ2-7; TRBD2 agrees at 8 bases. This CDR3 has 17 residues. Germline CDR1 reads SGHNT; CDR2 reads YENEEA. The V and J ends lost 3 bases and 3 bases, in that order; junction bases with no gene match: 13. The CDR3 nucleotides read TGTGCCAGCAGCTTCGCCGCGACTAGCGCGACCCACTACGAGCAGTACTTC. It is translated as CASSFAATSATHYEQYF. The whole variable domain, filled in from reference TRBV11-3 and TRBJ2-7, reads EAGVVQSPRYKIIEKKQPVAFWCNPISGHNTLYWYLQNLGQGPELLIRYENEEAVDDSQLPKDRFSAERLKGVDSTLKIQPAELGDSAVYLCASSFAATSATHYEQYFGPGTRLTVT.